One and the same sample provided the 20 T cell receptor beta chains below, sequenced in a study of T cell changes during pregnancy in multiple sclerosis. Measured with immunoSEQ multiplex PCR; TCRdb has only the in-frame clones, and not every one. Of roughly 30,000 clones listed, more than 70% are singletons. The source material was CD8+ T cells from peripheral blood mononuclear cells, sampled in the first trimester of pregnancy. The receptor source for this set is a female donor with multiple sclerosis, enrolled in a pregnancy study.

The V and J genes are TRBV2 and TRBJ2-1, with 8 positions matching TRBD2. This CDR3 comprises 15 residues. Germline CDR1 and CDR2: SNHLY and FYNNEI. V shed 3 bases and J 5 bases; nucleotides not matched to a gene: 6. CDR3 amino acids: CASSEISGADNEQFF. CDR3 bases: TGTGCCAGCAGTGAGATTAGCGGGGCAGACAATGAGCAGTTCTTC.

The chain uses TRBV28 and TRBJ2-7, with D tentatively TRBD2 (5 bases). CDR3 size: 14 residues. Looked up from germline, CDR1 is MDHEN and CDR2 is SYDVKM. The V and J ends lost 2 bases and 2 bases respectively, with 10 bases between them. CDR3 coding DNA: TGTGCCAGCAGTTTACGGGGAAACCCCTACGAGCAGTACTTC. Its protein product is CASSLRGNPYEQYF.

The chain has TRBV6-5 and TRBJ2-7; 10 nucleotides agree with TRBD1. Germline trimming cut 5 bases from V and 3 bases from J; bases unmatched to any gene: 7. Per the germline V gene, CDR1 is MNHEY and CDR2 is SVGAGI. The CDR3 spans 15 residues. CDR3 bases: TGTGCCAGCAGTAAAGGGACAGGGGCGGTCTACGAGCAGTACTTC. Protein: CASSKGTGAVYEQYF.

The rearrangement uses TRBV5-5 and TRBJ1-1; tentative D call: TRBD1 (6 bases). V was clipped by 2 bases and J by 4 bases, with 21 bases between them. The CDR3 runs to 17 residues. Germline CDR1 is SGHKS and CDR2 is YYEKEE (reference sequence). The CDR3 nucleotides are TGTGCCAGCAGCTTTGCACCTAACAGGGTTTTACGCACTGAAGCTTTCTTT. The encoded protein is CASSFAPNRVLRTEAFF.

This clone was detected only once. The CDR3 nucleotides are TGTGCCAGCAGCCCAAGGCCTAGAGGAGAGGGAGACACTGAAGCTTTCTTT. Its protein product is CASSPRPRGEGDTEAFF. The chain links TRBV7-4 to TRBJ1-1; no reliable D call. From germline, CDR1 is SGHVT and CDR2 SQSDAQ. CDR3 size: 17 residues. V lost 5 bases and J lost 3, with 22 bases in between.

Turning to this clone: Within the sample, other DNA sequences also encode this same CDR3. This chain joins TRBV6-5 and TRBJ1-5; D not certain. Between the trimmed V and J ends, which lost 0 bases and 7 bases, there was a span of 13 bases. The CDR3 extends over 15 amino acids. Germline V gene data show CDR1 as MNHEY and CDR2 as SVGAGI. CDR3 sequence: CASSYSSRSKQPQHF. CDR3 in DNA: TGTGCCAGCAGTTACTCATCGAGGAGTAAACAGCCCCAGCATTTT.

The chain has TRBV2 and TRBJ2-1; the D gene is possibly TRBD2 (5 bases). Trimming stripped 5 bases from V and 7 bases from J, with 12 bases between. Germline loops: CDR1 SNHLY, CDR2 FYNNEI. The CDR3 has 13 amino acids. The CDR3 nucleotides read TGTGCCAGCAGTACCGGGTCGGGGAATGAGCAGTTCTTC. As protein: CASSTGSGNEQFF. Supplemented by reference TRBV2 and TRBJ2-1, the full variable domain reads EPEVTQTPSHQVTQMGQEVILRCVPISNHLYFYWYRQILGQKVEFLVSFYNNEISEKSEIFDDQFSVERPDGSNFTLKIRSTKLEDSAMYFCASSTGSGNEQFFGPGTRLTVL.

Points on this clone: At one boundary the junction diverges from the germline segment, which might be a read error. The chain joins TRBV5-1 to TRBJ1-4; TRBD1 aligns across 9 bases. Germline loops: CDR1 SGHRS, CDR2 YFSETQ. This CDR3 is 14 amino acids long. The CDR3 nucleotides read TGCGCCAGCAGCGAGGACAGGGGTAATCAAAAACTGTTTTTT. It codes for CASSEDRGNQKLFF. The full variable domain, in which reference TRBV5-1 and TRBJ1-4 provide the parts outside the CDR3, is KAGVTQTPRYLIKTRGQQVTLSCSPISGHRSVSWYQQTPGQGLQFLFEYFSETQRNKGNFPGRFSGRQFSNSRSEMNVSTLELGDSALYLCASSEDRGNQKLFFGSGTQLSVL.

The chain recombines TRBV29-1 with TRBJ2-2; TRBD1 matches at 12 bases. The germline V gene encodes CDR1 SQVTM and CDR2 ANQGSEA. The CDR3 is made up of 19 amino acids. V lost 4 bases and J lost 5; bases outside the gene matches: 17. CDR3 coding DNA: TGCAGCGTTGTGTCAGCGGGACAGGGGGCATGGTCAGGAACCGGGGAGCTGTTTTTT. Residues: CSVVSAGQGAWSGTGELFF.

The chain carries TRBV7-2 and TRBJ2-1, with 11 bases aligning to TRBD2. CDR3 length: 17 residues. The germline CDR1 and CDR2 sequences are SGHTA and FQGNSA. J was trimmed by 0 bases and V by 5 bases; bases with no gene match: 6. The CDR3 coding sequence is TGTGCCAGCAGCCTCGGACTAGCGGGTAGCTCCTACAATGAGCAGTTCTTC. Amino acid sequence: CASSLGLAGSSYNEQFF.

The chain couples TRBV2 to TRBJ2-5; 13 nucleotides line up with TRBD2. The germline gives CDR1 SNHLY, CDR2 FYNNEI. Trimming at V came to 8 bases and at J to 5 bases, leaving 8 bases not matched to a gene. This CDR3 comprises 15 residues. CDR3 coding DNA: TGTGCCAGCTCCGGACTAGCGGGAGAGGCGGAGACCCAGTACTTC. It encodes CASSGLAGEAETQYF.

This clone was recorded only once. The chain recombines TRBV7-7 with TRBJ2-5; possible D gene TRBD2, 6 bases. The CDR3 spans 14 residues. The V gene's germline CDR1 is SSHAT and CDR2 FNYEAQ (reference sequence). The V gene lost 2 bases and the J gene lost 4 bases, with 11 bases spanning the gap. The CDR3 here is CASSLQGGGETQYF. In DNA, the CDR3 is TGTGCCAGCAGCTTACAGGGAGGAGGAGAGACCCAGTACTTC.

V is TRBV6-1 and J is TRBJ1-1; 7 bases match TRBD1. This CDR3 spans 12 amino acids. V was clipped by 6 bases and J by 7 bases; unmatched bases: 5. Germline V CDR1 and CDR2: MNHNS, SASEGT. This CDR3 reads CASSGTAYEAFF. The CDR3 nucleotides read TGTGCCAGCAGCGGGACAGCTTATGAAGCTTTCTTT.

The CDR3 bases are TGTGCCAGCAGCTTAGGGGCCTACAACACCGGGGAGCTGTTTTTT. Translation gives CASSLGAYNTGELFF. V and J are TRBV7-2 and TRBJ2-2; D uncertain. V was shortened by 1 base and J by 2 bases, with 8 bases between the two germline ends. Germline V CDR1 and CDR2: SGHTA, FQGNSA. The CDR3 runs to 15 residues. The whole variable domain, remainder taken from reference TRBV7-2 and TRBJ2-2, is GAGVSQSPSNKVTEKGKDVELRCDPISGHTALYWYRQSLGQGLEFLIYFQGNSAPDKSGLPSDRFSAERTGGSVSTLTIQRTQQEDSAVYLCASSLGAYNTGELFFGEGSRLTVL.

This clone was detected only once. This rearrangement joins TRBV30 to TRBJ2-1; D may be TRBD1 (5 bases). The germline gives CDR1 GTSNPN, CDR2 SVGIG (reference sequence). Deletions cut 7 bases from V and 5 bases from J, with 15 bases between. CDR3 length equals 13 residues. The DNA of the CDR3 is TGTGCCTTAACGGGCAGGGTAAACAATGAGCAGTTCTTC. Amino acids: CALTGRVNNEQFF.

The V and J genes are TRBV7-6 and TRBJ1-4, with 7 bases identical to TRBD1. The length of the CDR3 is 16 residues. Trimming at V came to 4 bases and at J to 4 bases, leaving 9 bases not matched to a gene. The germline gives CDR1 SGHVS, CDR2 FNYEAQ. The CDR3 DNA reads as TGTGCCAGCAGCTCCTATCCAGGGGGGTTTAATGAAAAACTGTTTTTT. Its protein is CASSSYPGGFNEKLFF.

The chain employs TRBV6-1 and TRBJ2-5; 10 bases align to TRBD1. J was trimmed by 4 bases and V by 4 bases; bases with no gene match: 6. Germline loops: CDR1 MNHNS, CDR2 SASEGT. The CDR3 contains 15 residues. CDR3 bases: TGTGCCAGCAGTGGTCCGGGACAGGGGCTAGAGACCCAGTACTTC. Its protein is CASSGPGQGLETQYF.

This chain uses TRBV2 with TRBJ2-5, with D possibly being TRBD1 (6 bases). Looked up from germline, CDR1 is SNHLY and CDR2 is FYNNEI. V lost 8 bases, J lost 1 base, and 14 bases lay in between. The CDR3 sequence is 14 residues long. For the CDR3, the DNA is TGTGCCAGCGCCCAACAGGGATCCCAAGAGACCCAGTACTTC. It specifies CASAQQGSQETQYF. The full variable domain, completed using reference TRBV2 and TRBJ2-5, is EPEVTQTPSHQVTQMGQEVILRCVPISNHLYFYWYRQILGQKVEFLVSFYNNEISEKSEIFDDQFSVERPDGSNFTLKIRSTKLEDSAMYFCASAQQGSQETQYFGPGTRLLVL.

The V call is TRBV5-4, the J call TRBJ2-1; 9 nucleotides align to TRBD2. Trimming cost V 0 bases and J 3 bases; bases outside gene matches: 4. The CDR3 has 16 amino acids. Germline values: CDR1 SGHNT, CDR2 YYREEE (reference sequence). DNA of the CDR3: TGTGCCAGCAGCTTGGTCCCTAGCGGGAACTACAATGAGCAGTTCTTC. Residues: CASSLVPSGNYNEQFF.

The CDR3 coding sequence is TGTGCCAGCAGCTTACAATGGGGGCTGGATGAAAAACTGTTTTTT. It encodes CASSLQWGLDEKLFF. The gene calls are TRBV7-9 and TRBJ1-4, with a tentative D call TRBD1 (6 bases). Per the germline V gene, CDR1 is SEHNR and CDR2 is FQNEAQ (reference sequence). CDR3 length equals 15 residues. Trimming left V 2 bases short and J 6 bases short, with 13 bases between.